Below are 17 T cell receptor beta chains sequenced from a single sample in a study of T cell clonality in common variable immunodeficiency. Study observations and caveats: In common variable immunodeficiency, TCR beta chains reportedly carried fewer deletions and N-nucleotide insertions.

Some clones are missing from TCRdb's copy, which holds only in-frame ones; the method was immunoSEQ multiplex PCR. The table lists about 19,000 clones, with no singletons. Which antigens these TCRs recognize remains unknown. The source material was peripheral blood mononuclear cells. These receptors were collected from a human donor with common variable immunodeficiency.

This clone was detected ten times or more. Read data end 3 residues before the CDR3 end; the end is taken from the germline J gene. The rearrangement joins TRBV7-2 to TRBJ2-7, with 7 positions matching TRBD1. Germline CDR1 is SGHTA and CDR2 is FQGNSA. V gave up 5 bases and J gave up 2 bases; unmatched junction bases: 3. The length of the CDR3 is 13 residues. CDR3 region: CASSAQGAYEQYF. The DNA read from the CDR3 is TGTGCCAGCAGCGCCCAGGGGGCCTACGAG.

As for this clone: The sequence runs out 3 residues before the end of the CDR3; the remainder is reconstructed from the germline J gene. V and J are TRBV7-2 and TRBJ1-3; D call uncertain. Trimming shortened V by 0 bases and J by 4 bases, and 13 bases separated the two germline ends. The length of the CDR3 is 16 residues. The germline V gene encodes CDR1 SGHTA and CDR2 FQGNSA. Incomplete CDR3 DNA: TGTGCCAGCAGCTTAGCCTTCTTCGCCCAGGGAAACACC. Translation gives CASSLAFFAQGNT. The entire CDR3 protein reads CASSLAFFAQGNTIYF.

This clone was observed a handful of times. The read finishes 3 residues shy of the CDR3 end, and the germline J gene is used to complete it. The chain couples TRBV6-1 to TRBJ2-5; 10 bases are a match to TRBD2. Per the germline V gene, CDR1 is MNHNS and CDR2 is SASEGT. This CDR3 comprises 15 residues. The trim removed 3 bases at V and 5 bases at J, leaving 6 bases unmatched. The DNA read from the CDR3 is TGTGCCAGCAGTGACAGCGGGGGGGCTTGGGAGACC. Translated, it gives CASSDSGGAWET. The CDR3 as a whole reads CASSDSGGAWETQYF.

In the case of this clone: The CDR3 extends 3 residues past the end of the read, so its final part is completed from the germline J gene. The genes are TRBV19 and TRBJ1-3, with a tentative D call TRBD1 (6 bases). The CDR3 runs to 15 residues. Per germline, CDR1 LNHDA and CDR2 SQIVND (reference sequence). Trimming pared 4 bases from V and 4 bases from J, leaving 14 bases between. The covered CDR3 bases are TGTGCCAGTAGTACCGACGGGACACCAGGAAACACC. Amino acids: CASSTDGTPGNT. The whole CDR3 region reads CASSTDGTPGNTIYF.

On this clone itself: The sequence runs out 3 residues before the end of the CDR3; the remainder is reconstructed from the germline J gene. The chain uses TRBV7-2 and TRBJ1-4; D unclear. The V end was cut by 2 bases, the J end by 8 bases, with 9 bases between. Per germline, CDR1 SGHTA and CDR2 FQGNSA. The CDR3 totals 13 residues. The CDR3 here is CASSLYKREKLFF. Partial CDR3 DNA: TGTGCCAGCAGCTTATACAAGAGGGAAAAA. The whole variable domain, filled in from reference TRBV7-2 and TRBJ1-4, reads GAGVSQSPSNKVTEKGKDVELRCDPISGHTALYWYRQSLGQGLEFLIYFQGNSAPDKSGLPSDRFSAERTGGSVSTLTIQRTQQEDSAVYLCASSLYKREKLFFGSGTQLSVL.

At least ten counts were recorded for this clone. The CDR3 end falls 3 residues outside the read, so it is completed with the germline J gene. The chain carries TRBV7-9 and TRBJ2-4; 7 bases align to TRBD2. The CDR3 has 15 residues. V was pared by 1 base and J by 5 bases, with 5 bases of the junction left unmatched. Germline V lookup: CDR1 SEHNR, CDR2 FQNEAQ (reference sequence). CDR3 region: CASSLGRGKQNIQYF. CDR3 bases read: TGTGCCAGCAGCTTAGGGCGGGGGAAACAAAACATT.

Points on this clone: The read terminates 3 residues ahead of where the CDR3 ends, so the germline J gene completes it. The chain joins TRBV6-2 or TRBV6-3 to TRBJ2-7; 9 bases are shared with TRBD1. This CDR3 is 15 amino acids long. Trimming cost V 8 bases and J 2 bases; bases outside gene matches: 10. The germline gives CDR1 MNHEY, CDR2 SVGEGT. Partial CDR3 DNA: TGTGCCAGCGATCCGGGACAGGGTTTTCCCTACGAG. Protein: CASDPGQGFPYE. The entire CDR3 sequence reads CASDPGQGFPYEQYF.

In this sample, this clone is medium-sized. The sequence runs out 3 residues before the end of the CDR3; the remainder is reconstructed from the germline J gene. The rearrangement uses TRBV5-6 and TRBJ2-7; 9 nucleotides line up with TRBD1. Germline values: CDR1 SGHDT, CDR2 YYEEEE. The CDR3 extends over 15 amino acids. V shed 3 bases and J 2 bases; nucleotides not matched to a gene: 6. Incomplete CDR3 DNA: TGTGCCAGCAGCTGGGGGGACAGGGTGACCTACGAG. This encodes CASSWGDRVTYE. The whole CDR3 protein is CASSWGDRVTYEQYF.

Concerning this clone itself: The CDR3 end is not reached by the read, which stops 3 residues before it; the germline J gene fills it in. The V gene is TRBV19, the J gene TRBJ2-7; D unresolved. The CDR3 covers 14 residues. CDR1 is LNHDA and CDR2 is SQIVND in the germline V gene (reference sequence). V lost 6 bases and J lost 3, with 15 bases in between. CDR3 DNA (partial): TGTGCCAGTAGAAAACAGAGCTCCAACTACGAG. Translated, it gives CASRKQSSNYE. The whole CDR3 region reads CASRKQSSNYEQYF.

This CDR3 reads CASSPRQGGAEAFF. CDR3 DNA, as far as it was read: TGTGCCAGCAGCCCACGACAGGGAGGTGCTGAA. V gene TRBV11-2 combines with J gene TRBJ1-1; 7 positions match TRBD1. The CDR3 goes on 3 residues after the read ends, and that part is filled in from the germline J gene. J was trimmed by 6 bases and V by 5 bases; bases with no gene match: 9. Looked up from germline, CDR1 is SGHAT and CDR2 is FQNNGV. CDR3 length: 14 amino acids.

This clone was counted a few times. The read gets to within 3 residues of the CDR3 end, and the germline J gene fills in the rest. The V call is TRBV2, the J call TRBJ2-7; TRBD2 is a possible D gene (5 bases). The germline V gene has CDR1 SNHLY and CDR2 FYNNEI. The CDR3 has 15 residues. V was pared by 7 bases and J by 3 bases, with 19 bases between. CDR3 residues: CASTRNRNGLYEQYF. The sequenced part of the CDR3 DNA is TGTGCCAGCACTCGTAATCGGAACGGACTCTACGAG.

In this sample, this clone turned up many times. The sequenced fragment ends 3 residues before the CDR3 boundary, so the rest is inferred from the germline J gene. The chain links TRBV20-1 to TRBJ2-7, with a weak D call TRBD1 (5 bases). Looked up from germline, CDR1 is DFQATT and CDR2 is SNEGSKA (reference sequence). This CDR3 contains 13 residues. The V gene lost 0 bases and the J gene lost 5 bases, with 11 bases spanning the gap. CDR3 residues: CSARDLGENEQYF. CDR3 DNA, as far as it was read: TGCAGTGCTAGAGATTTAGGGGAAAACGAG.

A note on this clone: The sequenced fragment ends 3 residues before the CDR3 boundary, so the rest is inferred from the germline J gene. The chain uses TRBV5-1 and TRBJ2-3; perhaps TRBD1 as D (6 bases). V was cut by 4 bases and J by 0 bases, with 12 bases left in between. Per the germline V gene, CDR1 is SGHRS and CDR2 is YFSETQ. The CDR3 contains 15 residues. The CDR3 loop reads CASSAYRASTDTQYF. The DNA read from the CDR3 is TGCGCCAGCAGCGCCTACAGGGCTAGCACAGATACG.

Worth noting for this clone: The missing CDR3 end, 3 residues past where the read stops, is filled in from the germline J gene. The sample holds other DNA sequences that translate to the same CDR3. The chain couples TRBV7-2 to TRBJ2-3; 8 bases match TRBD2. The germline CDR1 and CDR2 sequences are SGHTA and FQGNSA. CDR3 length equals 14 residues. Trimming removed 4 bases from V and 3 bases from J; junction bases left unmatched: 3. Incomplete CDR3 DNA: TGTGCCAGCAGCTCTGGACTAGCAACAGATACG. It yields the protein CASSSGLATDT. In full, the CDR3 is CASSSGLATDTQYF.

This clone was recorded at least ten times. The CDR3 is cut off 3 residues early in the read; its end comes from the germline J gene. The genes are TRBV5-1 and TRBJ2-3; 9 bases align to TRBD1. The CDR3 has 15 residues. Germline loops: CDR1 SGHRS, CDR2 YFSETQ. V dropped 4 bases and J dropped 2; count of bases not matched to a gene: 5. The CDR3 loop is CASSVGQGATDTQYF. Incomplete CDR3 DNA: TGCGCCAGCAGCGTGGGACAGGGAGCCACAGATACG.

This clone was found a few times. The sequence runs out 3 residues before the end of the CDR3; the remainder is reconstructed from the germline J gene. The rearrangement uses TRBV30 and TRBJ1-1; tentatively, D is TRBD1 (5 bases). Germline CDR1 is GTSNPN and CDR2 is SVGIG (reference sequence). The CDR3 is made up of 13 amino acids. Trimming took off 0 bases at V and 3 bases at J, with 8 bases between the two ends. The chain's CDR3 is CAWSVRDYTEAFF. CDR3 DNA, as far as it was read: TGTGCCTGGAGTGTCCGGGACTACACTGAA.

Worth noting for this clone: With the read ending 3 residues before the CDR3 end, the germline J gene is used to fill in that end. The J gene is TRBJ2-4, the V gene TRBV7-2; D call uncertain. V was pared by 0 bases and J by 1 base, with 10 bases between. The CDR3 totals 16 residues. CDR1 and CDR2 (germline): SGHTA, FQGNSA. The sequenced CDR3 bases are TGTGCCAGCAGCTTAGCGCCAGCTAGGGCCAAAAACATT. It encodes CASSLAPARAKNI. The full-length CDR3 reads as CASSLAPARAKNIQYF.